This T cell receptor (beta chain) is from a study of OX40 agonist ivuxolimab in advanced cancers. Overall study context: Dose-escalation cases comprised hepatocellular carcinoma, melanoma, renal cell or head and neck cancer. Checkpoint inhibitors had been given previously to 40% of patients. Whole-study results and caveats: The study observed clonal expansion of CD4+ and CD8+ blood T cells by week 6 at 0.1 to 3.0 mg/kg. CD8+ T cells showed, on average, more clonal expansion than CD4+ cells.

Trimming left V 6 bases short and J 0 bases short, with 12 bases between. Germline V gives CDR1 MDHEN, CDR2 SYDVKM. This CDR3 contains 15 residues. This clone was seen only once. What it binds is not known. Assay used: immunoSEQ multiplex PCR; TCRdb lists only in-frame clones, some missing. Of about 70,000 clones listed, almost 90% are singletons. J is TRBJ1-3 and V is TRBV28, with D uncertain. This receptor was obtained from an adult with an advanced solid tumor such as melanoma, head and neck, liver or kidney cancer. This material consisted of CD4+ or CD8+ T cells sorted from blood, taken in a trial of the OX40 agonist ivuxolimab. The CDR3 bases are TGTGCCAGCAGGGTGGGTGTTTCCTCTGGAAACACCATATATTTT. Residues: CASRVGVSSGNTIYF.